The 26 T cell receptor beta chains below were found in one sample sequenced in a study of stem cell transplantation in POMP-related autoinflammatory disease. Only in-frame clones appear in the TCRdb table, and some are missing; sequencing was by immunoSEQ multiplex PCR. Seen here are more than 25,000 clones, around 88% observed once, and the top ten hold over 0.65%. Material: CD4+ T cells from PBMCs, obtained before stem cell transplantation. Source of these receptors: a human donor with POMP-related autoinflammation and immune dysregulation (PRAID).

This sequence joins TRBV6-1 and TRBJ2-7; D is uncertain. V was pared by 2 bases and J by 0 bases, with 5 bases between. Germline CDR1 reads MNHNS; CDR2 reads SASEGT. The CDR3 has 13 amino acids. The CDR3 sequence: CASSESSSYEQYF. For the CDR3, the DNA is TGTGCCAGCAGTGAAAGCAGCTCCTACGAGCAGTACTTC.

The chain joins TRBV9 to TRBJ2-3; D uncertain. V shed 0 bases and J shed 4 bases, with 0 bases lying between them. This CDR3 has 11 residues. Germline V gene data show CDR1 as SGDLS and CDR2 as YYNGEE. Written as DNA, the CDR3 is TGTGCCAGCAGCGTAGCAGATACGCAGTATTTT. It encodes CASSVADTQYF. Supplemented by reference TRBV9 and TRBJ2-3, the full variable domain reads DSGVTQTPKHLITATGQRVTLRCSPRSGDLSVYWYQQSLDQGLQFLIQYYNGEERAKGNILERFSAQQFPDLHSELNLSSLELGDSALYFCASSVADTQYFGPGTRLTVL.

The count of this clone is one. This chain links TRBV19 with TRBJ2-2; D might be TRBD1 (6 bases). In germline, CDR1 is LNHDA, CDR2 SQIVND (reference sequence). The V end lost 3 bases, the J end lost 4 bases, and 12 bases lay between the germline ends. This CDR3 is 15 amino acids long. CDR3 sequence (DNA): TGTGCCAGTAGTATCCCGACAGGCGCCACCGGGGAGCTGTTTTTT. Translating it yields CASSIPTGATGELFF.

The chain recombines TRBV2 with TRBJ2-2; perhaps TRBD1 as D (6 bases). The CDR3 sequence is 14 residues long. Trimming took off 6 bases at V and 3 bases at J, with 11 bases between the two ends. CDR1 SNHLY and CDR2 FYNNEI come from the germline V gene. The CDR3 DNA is TGTGCCAGCAGGGCAGGGGTCGACACCGGGGAGCTGTTTTTT. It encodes CASRAGVDTGELFF.

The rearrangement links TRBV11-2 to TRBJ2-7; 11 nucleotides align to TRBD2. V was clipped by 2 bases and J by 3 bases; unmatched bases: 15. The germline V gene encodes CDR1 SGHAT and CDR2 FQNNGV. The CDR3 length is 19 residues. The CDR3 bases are TGTGCCAGCAGCTTAAGGGGGACTAGCGGCTCTCCTGGGCGCTACGAGCAGTACTTC. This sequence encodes CASSLRGTSGSPGRYEQYF.

The DNA of the CDR3 is TGTGCCAGCAGTTACTCGGGGGGGCGCGACTATGGCTACACCTTC. Its translation is CASSYSGGRDYGYTF. The chain couples TRBV6-5 to TRBJ1-2; D is perhaps TRBD1 (6 bases). This CDR3 is built from 15 residues. Deletions cut 0 bases from V and 3 bases from J, with 11 bases between. CDR1 and CDR2 (germline): MNHEY, SVGAGI.

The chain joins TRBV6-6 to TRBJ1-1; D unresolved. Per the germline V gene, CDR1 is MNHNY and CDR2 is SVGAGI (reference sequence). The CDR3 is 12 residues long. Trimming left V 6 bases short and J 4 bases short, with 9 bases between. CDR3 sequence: CASSRHSTEAFF. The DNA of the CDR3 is TGTGCCAGCAGCAGACACAGCACTGAAGCTTTCTTT.

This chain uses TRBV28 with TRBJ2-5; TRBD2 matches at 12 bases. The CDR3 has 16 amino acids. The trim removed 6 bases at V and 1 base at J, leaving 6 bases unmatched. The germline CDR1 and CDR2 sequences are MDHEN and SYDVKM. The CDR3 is CASRSLAGGFQETQYF. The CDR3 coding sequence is TGTGCCAGCAGGTCACTAGCGGGAGGTTTCCAAGAGACCCAGTACTTC. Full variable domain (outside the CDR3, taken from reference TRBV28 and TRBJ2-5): DVKVTQSSRYLVKRTGEKVFLECVQDMDHENMFWYRQDPGLGLRLIYFSYDVKMKEKGDIPEGYSVSREKKERFSLILESASTNQTSMYLCASRSLAGGFQETQYFGPGTRLLVL.

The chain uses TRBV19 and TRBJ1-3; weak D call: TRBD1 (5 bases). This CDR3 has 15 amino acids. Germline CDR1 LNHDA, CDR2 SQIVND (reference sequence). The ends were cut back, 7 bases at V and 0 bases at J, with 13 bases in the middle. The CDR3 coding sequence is TGTGCCAGTACCCTGGGACGGATCTCTGGAAACACCATATATTTT. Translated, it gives CASTLGRISGNTIYF.

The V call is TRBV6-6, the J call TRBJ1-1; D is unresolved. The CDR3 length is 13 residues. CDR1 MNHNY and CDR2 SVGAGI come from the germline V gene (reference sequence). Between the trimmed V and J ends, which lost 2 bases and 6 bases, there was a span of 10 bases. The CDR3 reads CASSYLANSEAFF. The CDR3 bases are TGTGCCAGCAGTTACCTGGCAAACTCTGAAGCTTTCTTT.

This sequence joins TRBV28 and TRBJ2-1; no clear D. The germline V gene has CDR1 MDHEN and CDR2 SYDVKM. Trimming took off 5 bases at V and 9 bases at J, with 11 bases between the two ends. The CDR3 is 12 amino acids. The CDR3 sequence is CASSPGWGEQFF. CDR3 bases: TGTGCCAGCAGTCCAGGATGGGGTGAGCAGTTCTTC. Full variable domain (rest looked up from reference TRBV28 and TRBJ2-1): DVKVTQSSRYLVKRTGEKVFLECVQDMDHENMFWYRQDPGLGLRLIYFSYDVKMKEKGDIPEGYSVSREKKERFSLILESASTNQTSMYLCASSPGWGEQFFGPGTRLTVL.

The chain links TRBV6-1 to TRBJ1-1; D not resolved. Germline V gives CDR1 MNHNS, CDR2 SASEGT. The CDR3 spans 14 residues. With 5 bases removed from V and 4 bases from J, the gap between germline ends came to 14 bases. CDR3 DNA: TGTGCCAGCAGTTCACAGCGGGGTTCCACTGAAGCTTTCTTT. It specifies CASSSQRGSTEAFF.

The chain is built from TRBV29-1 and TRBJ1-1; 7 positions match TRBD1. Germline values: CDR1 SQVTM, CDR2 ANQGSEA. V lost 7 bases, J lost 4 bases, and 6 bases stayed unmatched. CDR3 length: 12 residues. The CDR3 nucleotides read TGCAGCGCGGGACAGCTGGGCACTGAAGCTTTCTTT. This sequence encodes CSAGQLGTEAFF.

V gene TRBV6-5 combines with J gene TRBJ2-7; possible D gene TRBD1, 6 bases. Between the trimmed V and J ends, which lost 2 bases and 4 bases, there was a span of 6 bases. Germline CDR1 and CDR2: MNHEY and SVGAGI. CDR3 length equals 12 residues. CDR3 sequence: CASSYTGYEQYF. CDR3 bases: TGTGCCAGCAGTTACACAGGGTACGAGCAGTACTTC.

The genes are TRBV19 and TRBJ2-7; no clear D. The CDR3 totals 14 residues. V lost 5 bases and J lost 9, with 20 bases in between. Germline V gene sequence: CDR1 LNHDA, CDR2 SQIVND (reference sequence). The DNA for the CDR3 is TGTGCCAGTAGTGGCTACAGCGTTCTCGGCTTGCAGTACTTC. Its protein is CASSGYSVLGLQYF.

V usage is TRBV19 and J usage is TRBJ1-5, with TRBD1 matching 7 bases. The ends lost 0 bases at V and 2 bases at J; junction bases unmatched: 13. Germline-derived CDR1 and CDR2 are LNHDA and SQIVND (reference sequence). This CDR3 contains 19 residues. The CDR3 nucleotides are TGTGCCAGTAGTATAGATAACAGGGGAAAGTATAGGGGCAATCAGCCCCAGCATTTT. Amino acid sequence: CASSIDNRGKYRGNQPQHF.

The CDR3 loop is CASSHTGLQSYEQYF. CDR3 nucleotide sequence: TGCGCCAGCAGCCATACAGGGCTTCAGTCCTACGAGCAGTACTTC. The rearrangement uses TRBV5-1 and TRBJ2-7; D possibly corresponds to TRBD1 (6 bases). The CDR3 sequence is 15 residues long. Germline assignment: CDR1 SGHRS and CDR2 YFSETQ. V dropped 4 bases and J dropped 1 base, with 15 bases sitting between them.

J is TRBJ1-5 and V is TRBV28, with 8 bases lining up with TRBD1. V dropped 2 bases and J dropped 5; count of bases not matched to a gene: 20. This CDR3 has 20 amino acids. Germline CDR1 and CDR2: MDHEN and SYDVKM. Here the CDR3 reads CASSLIGLNDRGNEYQPQHF. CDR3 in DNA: TGTGCCAGCAGTTTAATTGGACTCAATGACAGGGGTAACGAATATCAGCCCCAGCATTTT. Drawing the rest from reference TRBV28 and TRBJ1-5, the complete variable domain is DVKVTQSSRYLVKRTGEKVFLECVQDMDHENMFWYRQDPGLGLRLIYFSYDVKMKEKGDIPEGYSVSREKKERFSLILESASTNQTSMYLCASSLIGLNDRGNEYQPQHFGDGTRLSIL.

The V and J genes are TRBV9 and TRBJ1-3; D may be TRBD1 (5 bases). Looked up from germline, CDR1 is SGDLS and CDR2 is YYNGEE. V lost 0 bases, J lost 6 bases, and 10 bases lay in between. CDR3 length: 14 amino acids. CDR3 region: CASSVDVGVNTIYF. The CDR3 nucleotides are TGTGCCAGCAGCGTAGATGTAGGGGTAAACACCATATATTTT.

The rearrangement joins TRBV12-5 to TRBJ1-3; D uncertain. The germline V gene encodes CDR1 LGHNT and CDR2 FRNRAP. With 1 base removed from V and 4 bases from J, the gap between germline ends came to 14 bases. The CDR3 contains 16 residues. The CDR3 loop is CASGLAQGGRGNTIYF. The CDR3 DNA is TGTGCTAGTGGTTTGGCACAAGGAGGTCGGGGAAACACCATATATTTT.

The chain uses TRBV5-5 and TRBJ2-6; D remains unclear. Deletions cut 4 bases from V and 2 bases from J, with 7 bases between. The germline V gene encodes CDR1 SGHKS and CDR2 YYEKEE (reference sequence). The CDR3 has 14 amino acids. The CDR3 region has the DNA TGTGCCAGCAGCCGGAGTACTGGGGCCAACGTCCTGACTTTC. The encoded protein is CASSRSTGANVLTF.

The CDR3 reads CATSRGGGGGSYEQYF. CDR3 in DNA: TGTGCCACCAGCAGAGGGGGCGGCGGCGGCTCCTACGAGCAGTACTTC. The J gene is TRBJ2-7, the V gene TRBV15, with D maybe TRBD1 (5 bases). CDR1 and CDR2 (germline): LNHNV, YYDKDF (reference sequence). The V end was cut by 1 base, the J end by 0 bases, with 13 bases between. The CDR3 length is 16 residues.

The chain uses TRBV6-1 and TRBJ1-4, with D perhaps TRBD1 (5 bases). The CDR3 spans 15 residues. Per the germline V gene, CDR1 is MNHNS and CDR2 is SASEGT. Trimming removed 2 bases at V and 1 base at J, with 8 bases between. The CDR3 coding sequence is TGTGCCAGCAGTGAATTTCAGGGAACTAATGAAAAACTGTTTTTT. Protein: CASSEFQGTNEKLFF.

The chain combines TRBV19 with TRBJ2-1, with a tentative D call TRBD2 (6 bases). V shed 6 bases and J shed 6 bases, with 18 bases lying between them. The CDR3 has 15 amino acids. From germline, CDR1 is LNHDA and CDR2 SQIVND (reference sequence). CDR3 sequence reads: CASSPGLLPSNEQFF. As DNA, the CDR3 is TGTGCCAGTAGCCCGGGACTTCTTCCCTCCAATGAGCAGTTCTTC.

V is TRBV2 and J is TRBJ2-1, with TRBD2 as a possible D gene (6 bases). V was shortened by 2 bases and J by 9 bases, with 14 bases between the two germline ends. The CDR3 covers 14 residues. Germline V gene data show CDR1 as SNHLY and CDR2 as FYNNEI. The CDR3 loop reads CASSESPGRIEQFF. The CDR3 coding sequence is TGTGCCAGCAGTGAATCCCCAGGGAGGATTGAGCAGTTCTTC.

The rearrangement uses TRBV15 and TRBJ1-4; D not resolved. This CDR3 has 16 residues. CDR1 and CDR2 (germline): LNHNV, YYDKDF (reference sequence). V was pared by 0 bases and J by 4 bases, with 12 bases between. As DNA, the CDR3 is TGTGCCACCAGCAGAGAGAGGAGCAACCATAATGAAAAACTGTTTTTT. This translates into CATSRERSNHNEKLFF.